The 9 T cell receptor beta chains given below trace back to one sample, sequenced in a study of identical twins. Each CDR3 protein gets one entry after TCRdb re-called the 5' RACE reads with MiXCR. The sample records roughly 1,500,000 distinct CDR3 sequences, 25% to 35% being singletons. Specimen: cord blood. The origin of the receptors is a newborn girl in good health.

Notes on this clonotype: A junction end diverges from the germline sequence, so it may reflect a read error. This sequence joins TRBV20-1 and TRBJ2-1; 10 bases are shared with TRBD2. The CDR3 sequence is 15 residues long. Germline V lookup: CDR1 DFQATT, CDR2 SNEGSKA (reference sequence). CDR3 in amino acids: CSARVAGGPYTEQFF. The CDR3 region has the DNA TGCAGTGCTAGAGTAGCGGGGGGACCATACACTGAGCAGTTCTTC.

The chain joins TRBV20-1 to TRBJ2-5, with 9 bases lining up with TRBD2. Germline CDR1 reads DFQATT; CDR2 reads SNEGSKA (reference sequence). There are 13 residues in the CDR3. V lost 3 bases and J lost 4; bases outside the gene matches: 3. CDR3 region: CSASRSGRETQYF. Here the CDR3 DNA reads TGCAGTGCTAGCCGTAGCGGGAGAGAGACCCAGTACTTC.

The V call is TRBV29-1, the J call TRBJ1-1; D might be TRBD1 (5 bases). CDR1 is SQVTM and CDR2 is ANQGSEA in the germline V gene. The length of the CDR3 is 12 residues. With 7 bases removed from V and 1 base from J, the gap between germline ends came to 10 bases. The CDR3 nucleotides read TGCAGCGCAGGGTTGAGGAACACTGAAGCTTTCTTT. Translation gives CSAGLRNTEAFF.

This clonotype was detected once. This chain joins TRBV27 and TRBJ2-1; D is perhaps TRBD1 (5 bases). V lost 3 bases and J lost 4, with 19 bases in between. This CDR3 comprises 17 residues. Per the germline V gene, CDR1 is MNHEY and CDR2 is SMNVEV (reference sequence). The CDR3 DNA reads TGTGCCAGCAGTTTGACCCCTGAGCAAGGGGTATACAATGAGCAGTTCTTC. Translating gives CASSLTPEQGVYNEQFF.

This sequence joins TRBV6-5 and TRBJ1-1; 7 nucleotides match TRBD1. The CDR3 runs 15 residues. J gave up 2 bases and V 6 bases, and 9 bases lay outside the gene matches. Germline CDR1 and CDR2: MNHEY and SVGAGI. Here the CDR3 reads CASSSDRAVNTEAFF. The DNA for the CDR3 is TGTGCCAGCAGCTCCGACAGGGCCGTTAACACTGAAGCTTTCTTT.

This rearrangement joins TRBV20-1 to TRBJ2-3, with 8 bases lining up with TRBD2. The CDR3 is made up of 16 amino acids. The germline CDR1 and CDR2 sequences are DFQATT and SNEGSKA (reference sequence). The V gene end was trimmed by 0 bases and the J gene end by 2 bases; junction bases not matched to a gene: 7. CDR3 bases: TGCAGTGCTAGAGATCTACTAGCGGAAAACACAGATACGCAGTATTTT. Translated: CSARDLLAENTDTQYF.

The CDR3 DNA is TGTGCCAGCAGCTTTGGGACTAGCGGGAGACTAGGCATAGATACGCAGTATTTT. Translating gives CASSFGTSGRLGIDTQYF. The rearrangement joins TRBV7-2 to TRBJ2-3; TRBD2 matches at 14 bases. The V segment lost 3 bases and the J segment 5 bases; nucleotides outside the gene matches: 10. This CDR3 contains 18 residues. From germline, CDR1 is SGHTA and CDR2 FQGNSA.

This clonotype was picked up a small number of times. The CDR3 is CASSALLGVTGNEQFF. In nucleotides, the CDR3 is TGCGCCAGCAGCGCACTGTTGGGGGTGACGGGAAATGAGCAGTTCTTC. This chain uses TRBV5-1 with TRBJ2-1; D may match TRBD1 or TRBD2 (5 bases each). The germline V and J ends were trimmed by 4 bases and 7 bases, with 21 bases remaining between them. The CDR3 is 16 residues long. From germline, CDR1 is SGHRS and CDR2 YFSETQ.

V and J are TRBV10-3 and TRBJ2-7; D gene uncertain. Trimming pared 2 bases from V and 2 bases from J, leaving 13 bases between. The CDR3 has 15 amino acids. CDR1 and CDR2 (germline): ENHRY, SYGVKD. CDR3 in DNA: TGTGCCATCAGTGAGCCGAACACAACGACCTACGAGCAGTACTTC. Translation gives CAISEPNTTTYEQYF.